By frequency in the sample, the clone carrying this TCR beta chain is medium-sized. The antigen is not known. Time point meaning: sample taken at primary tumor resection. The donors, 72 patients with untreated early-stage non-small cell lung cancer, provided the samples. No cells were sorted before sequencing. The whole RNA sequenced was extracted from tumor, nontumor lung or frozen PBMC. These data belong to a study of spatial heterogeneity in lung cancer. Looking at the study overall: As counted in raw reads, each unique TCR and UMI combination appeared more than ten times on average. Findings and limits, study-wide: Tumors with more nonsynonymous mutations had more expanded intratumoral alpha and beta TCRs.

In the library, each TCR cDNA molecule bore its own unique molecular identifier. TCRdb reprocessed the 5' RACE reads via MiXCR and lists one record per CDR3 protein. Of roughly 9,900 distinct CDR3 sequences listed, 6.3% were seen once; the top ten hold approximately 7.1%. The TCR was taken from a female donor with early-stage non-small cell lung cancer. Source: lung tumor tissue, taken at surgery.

The DNA for the CDR3 is TGTGCCAGCAGTAGGGTAGGGGGCTTACCTGGGGCCAACGTCCTGACTTTC. It yields the protein CASSRVGGLPGANVLTF. The gene calls are TRBV28 and TRBJ2-6, with TRBD1 identical over 7 bases. Germline loops: CDR1 MDHEN, CDR2 SYDVKM. CDR3 length: 17 residues. J lost 2 bases, V lost 5 bases, and 9 bases had no gene match.